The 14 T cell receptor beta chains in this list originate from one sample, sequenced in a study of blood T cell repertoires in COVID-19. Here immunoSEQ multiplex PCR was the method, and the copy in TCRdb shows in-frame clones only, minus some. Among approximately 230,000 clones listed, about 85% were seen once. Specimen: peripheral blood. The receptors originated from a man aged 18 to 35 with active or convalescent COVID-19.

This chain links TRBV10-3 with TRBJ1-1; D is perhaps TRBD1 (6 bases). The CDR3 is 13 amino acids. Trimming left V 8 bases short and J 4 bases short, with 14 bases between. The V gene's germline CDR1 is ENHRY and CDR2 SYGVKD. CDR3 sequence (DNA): TGTGCCATCCAAGGGGGGGCCCCCACTGAAGCTTTCTTT. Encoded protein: CAIQGGAPTEAFF.

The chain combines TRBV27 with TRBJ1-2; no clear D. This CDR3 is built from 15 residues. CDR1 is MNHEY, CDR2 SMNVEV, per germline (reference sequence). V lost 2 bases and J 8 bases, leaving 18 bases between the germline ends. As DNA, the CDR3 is TGTGCCAGCAGTTTAGGAGTCAGAGGAAGACGAGGCTACACCTTC. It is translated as CASSLGVRGRRGYTF.

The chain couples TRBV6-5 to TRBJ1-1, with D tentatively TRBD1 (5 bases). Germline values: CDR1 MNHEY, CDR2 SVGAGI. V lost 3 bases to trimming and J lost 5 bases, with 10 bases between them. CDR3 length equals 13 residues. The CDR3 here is CASSYQGGTEAFF. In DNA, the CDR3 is TGTGCCAGCAGTTATCAGGGTGGGACTGAAGCTTTCTTT.

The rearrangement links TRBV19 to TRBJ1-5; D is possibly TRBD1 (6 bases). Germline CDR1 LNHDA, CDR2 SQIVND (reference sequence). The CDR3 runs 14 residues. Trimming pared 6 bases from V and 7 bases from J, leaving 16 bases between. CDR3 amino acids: CASSPRGAGQPQHF. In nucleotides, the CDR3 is TGTGCCAGTAGCCCACGGGGGGCCGGACAGCCCCAGCATTTT. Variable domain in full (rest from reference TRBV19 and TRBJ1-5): DGGITQSPKYLFRKEGQNVTLSCEQNLNHDAMYWYRQDPGQGLRLIYYSQIVNDFQKGDIAEGYSVSREKKESFPLTVTSAQKNPTAFYLCASSPRGAGQPQHFGDGTRLSIL.

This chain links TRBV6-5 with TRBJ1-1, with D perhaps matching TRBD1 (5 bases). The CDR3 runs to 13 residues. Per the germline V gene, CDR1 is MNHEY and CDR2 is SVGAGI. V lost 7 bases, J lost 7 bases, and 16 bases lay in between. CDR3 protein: CASKSRAEVEAFF. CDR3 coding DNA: TGTGCCAGCAAGTCCAGGGCAGAGGTTGAAGCTTTCTTT.

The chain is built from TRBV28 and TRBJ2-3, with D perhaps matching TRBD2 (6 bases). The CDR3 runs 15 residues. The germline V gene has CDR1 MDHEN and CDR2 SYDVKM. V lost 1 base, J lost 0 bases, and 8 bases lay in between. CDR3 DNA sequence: TGTGCCAGCAGTTTATACGGGGGAAGCACAGATACGCAGTATTTT. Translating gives CASSLYGGSTDTQYF.

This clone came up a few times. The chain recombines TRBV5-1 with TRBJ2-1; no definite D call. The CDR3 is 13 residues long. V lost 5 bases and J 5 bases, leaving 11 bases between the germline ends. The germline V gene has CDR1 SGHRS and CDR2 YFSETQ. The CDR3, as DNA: TGCGCCAGCAGAACTAACCCGGACAATGAGCAGTTCTTC. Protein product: CASRTNPDNEQFF.

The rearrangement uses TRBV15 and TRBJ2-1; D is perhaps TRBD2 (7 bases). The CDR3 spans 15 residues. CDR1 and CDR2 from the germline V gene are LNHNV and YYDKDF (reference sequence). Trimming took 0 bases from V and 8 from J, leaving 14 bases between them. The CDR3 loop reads CATSRDHTGGYEQFF. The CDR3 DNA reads TGTGCCACCAGCAGAGATCATACGGGGGGCTATGAGCAGTTCTTC. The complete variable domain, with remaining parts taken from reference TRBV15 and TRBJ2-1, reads DAMVIQNPRYQVTQFGKPVTLSCSQTLNHNVMYWYQQKSSQAPKLLFHYYDKDFNNEADTPDNFQSRRPNTSFCFLDIRSPGLGDTAMYLCATSRDHTGGYEQFFGPGTRLTVL.

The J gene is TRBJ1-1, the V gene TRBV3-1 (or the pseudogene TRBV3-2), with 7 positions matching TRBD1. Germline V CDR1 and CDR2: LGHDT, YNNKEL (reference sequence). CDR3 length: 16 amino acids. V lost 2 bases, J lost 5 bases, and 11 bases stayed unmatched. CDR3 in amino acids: CASSQITKGAGTEAFF. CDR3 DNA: TGTGCCAGCAGCCAAATAACAAAGGGGGCGGGGACTGAAGCTTTCTTT.

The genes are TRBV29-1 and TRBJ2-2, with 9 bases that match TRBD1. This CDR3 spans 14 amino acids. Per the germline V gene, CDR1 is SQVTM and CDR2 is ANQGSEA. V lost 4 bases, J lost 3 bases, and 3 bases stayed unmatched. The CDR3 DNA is TGCAGCGTTGCTGGACAGGGGTACACCGGGGAGCTGTTTTTT. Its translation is CSVAGQGYTGELFF.

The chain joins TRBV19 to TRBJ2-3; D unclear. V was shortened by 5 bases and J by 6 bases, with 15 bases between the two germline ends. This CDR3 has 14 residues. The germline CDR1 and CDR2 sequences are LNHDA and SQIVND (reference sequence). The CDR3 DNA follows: TGTGCCAGTAGTTCCCGACCCCCGGAGGATACGCAGTATTTT. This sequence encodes CASSSRPPEDTQYF. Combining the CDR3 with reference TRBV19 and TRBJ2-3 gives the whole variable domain DGGITQSPKYLFRKEGQNVTLSCEQNLNHDAMYWYRQDPGQGLRLIYYSQIVNDFQKGDIAEGYSVSREKKESFPLTVTSAQKNPTAFYLCASSSRPPEDTQYFGPGTRLTVL.

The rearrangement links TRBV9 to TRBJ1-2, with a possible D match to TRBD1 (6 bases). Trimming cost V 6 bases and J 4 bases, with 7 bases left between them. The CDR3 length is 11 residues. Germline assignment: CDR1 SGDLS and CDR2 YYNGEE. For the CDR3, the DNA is TGTGCCAGCAAACAGGGCTATGGCTACACCTTC. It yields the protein CASKQGYGYTF.

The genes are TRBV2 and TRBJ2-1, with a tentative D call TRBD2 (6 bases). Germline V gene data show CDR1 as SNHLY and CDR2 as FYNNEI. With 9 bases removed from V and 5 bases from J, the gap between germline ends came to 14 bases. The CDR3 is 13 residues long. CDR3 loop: CASGTAADNEQFF. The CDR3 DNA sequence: TGTGCCAGTGGGACTGCCGCGGACAATGAGCAGTTCTTC.

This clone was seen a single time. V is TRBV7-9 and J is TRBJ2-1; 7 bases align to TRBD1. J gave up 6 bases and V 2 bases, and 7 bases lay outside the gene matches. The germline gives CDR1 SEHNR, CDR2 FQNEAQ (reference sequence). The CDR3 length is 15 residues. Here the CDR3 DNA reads TGTGCCAGCAGCTTAAGACAGGGTCTGGGCAATGAGCAGTTCTTC. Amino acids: CASSLRQGLGNEQFF.